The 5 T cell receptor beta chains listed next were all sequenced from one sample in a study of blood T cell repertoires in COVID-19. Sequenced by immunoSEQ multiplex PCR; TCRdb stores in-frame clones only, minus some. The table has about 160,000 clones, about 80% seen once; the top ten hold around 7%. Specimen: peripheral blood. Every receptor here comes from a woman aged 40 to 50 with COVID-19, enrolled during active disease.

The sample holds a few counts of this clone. The CDR3 region has the DNA TGTGCCAGCACCCCGACGAACAGGGAGGCTTTCTTT. Translating it yields CASTPTNREAFF. V gene TRBV6-2 or TRBV6-3 combines with J gene TRBJ1-1; TRBD1 might be the D (6 bases). This CDR3 spans 12 amino acids. Trimming took 7 bases from V and 11 from J, leaving 17 bases between them. CDR1 MNHEY and CDR2 SVGEGT come from the germline V gene.

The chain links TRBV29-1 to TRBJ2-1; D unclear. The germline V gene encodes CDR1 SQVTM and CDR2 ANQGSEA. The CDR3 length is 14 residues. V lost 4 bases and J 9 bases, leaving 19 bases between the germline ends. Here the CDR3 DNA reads TGCAGCGTTGTTGACCCTAGAGTTACGGGTGAGCAGTTCTTC. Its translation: CSVVDPRVTGEQFF.

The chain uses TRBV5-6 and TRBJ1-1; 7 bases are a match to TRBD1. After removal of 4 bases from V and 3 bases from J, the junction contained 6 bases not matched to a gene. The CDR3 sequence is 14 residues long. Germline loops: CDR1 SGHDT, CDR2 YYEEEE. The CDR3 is CASSPPRGHTEAFF. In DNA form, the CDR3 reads TGTGCCAGCAGCCCCCCAAGGGGGCACACTGAAGCTTTCTTT.

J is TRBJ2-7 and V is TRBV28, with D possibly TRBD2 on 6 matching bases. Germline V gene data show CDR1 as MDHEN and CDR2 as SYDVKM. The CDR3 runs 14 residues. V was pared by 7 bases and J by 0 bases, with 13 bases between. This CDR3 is CASTDRGSSYEQYF. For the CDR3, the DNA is TGTGCCAGCACCGACCGGGGGAGCTCCTACGAGCAGTACTTC.

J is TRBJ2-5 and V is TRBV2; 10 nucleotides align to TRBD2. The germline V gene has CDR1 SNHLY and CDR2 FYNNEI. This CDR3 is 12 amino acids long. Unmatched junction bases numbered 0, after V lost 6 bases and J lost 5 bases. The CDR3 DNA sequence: TGTGCCAGCAGGGGACTAGCGGAGACCCAGTACTTC. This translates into CASRGLAETQYF.